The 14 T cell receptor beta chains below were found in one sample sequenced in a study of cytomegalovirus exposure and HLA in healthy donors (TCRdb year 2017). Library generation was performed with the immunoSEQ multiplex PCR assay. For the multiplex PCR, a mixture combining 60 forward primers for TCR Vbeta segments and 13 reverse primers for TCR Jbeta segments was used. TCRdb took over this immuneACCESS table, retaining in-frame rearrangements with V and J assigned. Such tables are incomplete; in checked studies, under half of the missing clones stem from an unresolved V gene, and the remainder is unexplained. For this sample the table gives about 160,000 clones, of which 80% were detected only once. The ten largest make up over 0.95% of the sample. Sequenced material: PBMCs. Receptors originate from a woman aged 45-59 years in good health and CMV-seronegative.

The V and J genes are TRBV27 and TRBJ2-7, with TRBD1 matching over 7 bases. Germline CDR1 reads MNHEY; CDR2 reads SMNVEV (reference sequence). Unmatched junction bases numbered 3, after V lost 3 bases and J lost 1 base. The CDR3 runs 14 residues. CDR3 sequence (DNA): TGTGCCAGCAGTTTGGACAGGAGTTCCTACGAGCAGTACTTC. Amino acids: CASSLDRSSYEQYF.

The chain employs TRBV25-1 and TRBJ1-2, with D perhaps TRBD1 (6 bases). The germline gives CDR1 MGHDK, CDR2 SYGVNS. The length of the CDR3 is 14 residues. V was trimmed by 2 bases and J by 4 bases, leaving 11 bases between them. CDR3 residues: CASSEGQSLYGYTF. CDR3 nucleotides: TGTGCCAGCAGTGAAGGACAGTCTCTCTATGGCTACACCTTC.

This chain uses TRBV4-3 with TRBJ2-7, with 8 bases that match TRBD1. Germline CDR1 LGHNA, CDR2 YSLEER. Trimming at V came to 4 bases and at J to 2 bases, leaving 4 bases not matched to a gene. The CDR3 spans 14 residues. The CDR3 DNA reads TGCGCCAGCAGCCTTACACAGGGGGCCTACGAGCAGTACTTC. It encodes CASSLTQGAYEQYF.

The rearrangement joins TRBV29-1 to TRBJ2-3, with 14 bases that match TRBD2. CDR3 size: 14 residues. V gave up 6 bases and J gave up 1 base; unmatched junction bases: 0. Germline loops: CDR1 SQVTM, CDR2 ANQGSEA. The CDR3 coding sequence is TGCAGCGTGGGACTAGCGGGGGGCACAGATACGCAGTATTTT. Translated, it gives CSVGLAGGTDTQYF.

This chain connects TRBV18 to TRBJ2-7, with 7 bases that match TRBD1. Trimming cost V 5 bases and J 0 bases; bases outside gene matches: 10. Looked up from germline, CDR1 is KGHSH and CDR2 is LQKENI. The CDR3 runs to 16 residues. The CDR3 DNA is TGTGCCAGCTCAACCTTTCCGGGACAGAGCTCCTACGAGCAGTACTTC. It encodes CASSTFPGQSSYEQYF.

The CDR3 region has the DNA TGTGCCAGCAGGGGACAGGGTGTCGGAGGTCAGCCCCAGCATTTT. As protein: CASRGQGVGGQPQHF. V usage is TRBV2 and J usage is TRBJ1-5; TRBD1 matches 9 bases. Germline values: CDR1 SNHLY, CDR2 FYNNEI. With V trimmed by 6 bases and J by 6 bases, 9 bases remained unmatched. CDR3 size: 15 residues.

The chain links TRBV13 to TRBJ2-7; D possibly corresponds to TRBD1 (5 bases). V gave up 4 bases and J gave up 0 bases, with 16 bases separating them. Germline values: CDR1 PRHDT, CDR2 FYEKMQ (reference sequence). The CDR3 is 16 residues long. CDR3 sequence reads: CASSSPTRQHSYEQYF. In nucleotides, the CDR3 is TGTGCCAGCAGCTCACCGACCCGACAGCACTCCTACGAGCAGTACTTC.

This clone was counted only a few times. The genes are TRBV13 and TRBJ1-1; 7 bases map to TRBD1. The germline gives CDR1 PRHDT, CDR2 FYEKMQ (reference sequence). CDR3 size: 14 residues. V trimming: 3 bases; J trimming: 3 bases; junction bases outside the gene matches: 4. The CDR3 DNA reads TGTGCCAGCAGCTTCGACAGGGAATACACTGAAGCTTTCTTT. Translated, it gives CASSFDREYTEAFF.

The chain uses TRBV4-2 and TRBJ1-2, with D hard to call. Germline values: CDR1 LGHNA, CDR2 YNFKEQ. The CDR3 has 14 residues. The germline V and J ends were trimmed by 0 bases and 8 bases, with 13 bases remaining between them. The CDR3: CASSQDPTGRGYTF. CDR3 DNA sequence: TGTGCCAGCAGCCAAGACCCGACTGGTAGGGGCTACACCTTC.

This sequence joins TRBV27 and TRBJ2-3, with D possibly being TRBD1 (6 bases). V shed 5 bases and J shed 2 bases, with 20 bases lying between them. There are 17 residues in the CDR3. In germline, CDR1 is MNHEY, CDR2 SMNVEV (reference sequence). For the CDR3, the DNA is TGTGCCAGCAGTCAATTGAAGGTGACAGGCCCCACAGATACGCAGTATTTT. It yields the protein CASSQLKVTGPTDTQYF.

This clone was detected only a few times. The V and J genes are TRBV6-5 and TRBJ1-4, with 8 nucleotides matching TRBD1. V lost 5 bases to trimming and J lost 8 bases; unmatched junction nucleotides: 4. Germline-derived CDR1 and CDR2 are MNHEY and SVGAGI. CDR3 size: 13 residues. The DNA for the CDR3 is TGTGCCAGCAGTCTCAGGGGGCAGGAAAAACTGTTTTTT. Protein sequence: CASSLRGQEKLFF.

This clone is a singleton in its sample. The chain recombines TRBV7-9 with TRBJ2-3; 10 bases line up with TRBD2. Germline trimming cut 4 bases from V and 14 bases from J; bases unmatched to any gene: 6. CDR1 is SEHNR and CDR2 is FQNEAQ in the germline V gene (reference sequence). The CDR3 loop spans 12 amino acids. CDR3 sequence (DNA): TGTGCCAGCAGCTGGAGCGGGGGGGTGGGGTATTTT. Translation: CASSWSGGVGYF.

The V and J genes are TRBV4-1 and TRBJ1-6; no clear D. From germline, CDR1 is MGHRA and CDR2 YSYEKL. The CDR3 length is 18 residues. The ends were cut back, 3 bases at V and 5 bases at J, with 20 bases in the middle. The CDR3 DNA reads TGCGCCAGCAGCCATCGCCCCACCTCCGGCACAGATAATTCACCCCTCCACTTT. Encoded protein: CASSHRPTSGTDNSPLHF.

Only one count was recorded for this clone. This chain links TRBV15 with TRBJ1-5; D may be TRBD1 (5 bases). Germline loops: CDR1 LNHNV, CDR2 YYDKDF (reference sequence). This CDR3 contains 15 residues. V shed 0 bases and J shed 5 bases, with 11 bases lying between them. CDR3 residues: CATSREGGSDQPQHF. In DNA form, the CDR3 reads TGTGCCACCAGCAGAGAGGGGGGATCCGATCAGCCCCAGCATTTT.